The following is a T cell receptor (beta chain) sequence with its context. V shed 4 bases and J shed 13 bases, with 11 bases lying between them. Germline V CDR1 and CDR2: SGHTA, FQGNSA. The CDR3 runs to 12 residues. This entry belongs to a study of T cell responses to AZD1222 COVID-19 vaccine. Generated by immunoSEQ multiplex PCR, the TCRdb table keeps only in-frame clones and is missing some. The data show about 84,000 clones, nearly 90% seen once. The sequence derives from an adult in good health. This chain uses TRBV7-2 with TRBJ1-6; TRBD1 might be the D (6 bases). Sequencing was performed on peripheral blood, taken on day 0 of AZD1222 vaccination. The CDR3 loop reads CASSSPRGPLHF. CDR3 sequence (DNA): TGTGCCAGCAGCTCCCCGAGGGGGCCCCTCCACTTT.